One and the same sample provided the 23 T cell receptor beta chains below, sequenced in a study of shared clonotypes between healthy human individuals. Clones were read by immunoSEQ multiplex PCR, and TCRdb kept only the in-frame ones, dropping some. Seen here are some 630,000 clones, about two thirds observed once, and the top ten hold around 2%. Specimen: memory CD4+ T cells sorted from blood. Subset given: CD45RA-negative fraction. Receptors originate from a woman in her twenties or thirties in good health.

In this sample, this clone turned up a few times. The gene calls are TRBV15 and TRBJ2-2; 10 positions agree with TRBD2. V was clipped by 6 bases and J by 4 bases; unmatched bases: 5. This CDR3 is 15 amino acids long. The V gene's germline CDR1 is LNHNV and CDR2 YYDKDF (reference sequence). CDR3 residues: CATRSAGGPTGELFF. The CDR3 DNA reads TGTGCCACCAGATCAGCGGGAGGGCCCACCGGGGAGCTGTTTTTT.

A remark on this clone: One end of the junction does not line up with germline, which may come from a read error. This rearrangement joins TRBV4-1 to TRBJ1-3, with D hard to call. This CDR3 comprises 13 residues. Germline V gives CDR1 MGHRA, CDR2 YSYEKL. The CDR3 DNA is TGCGCCAGCAGCCAAGATGAGTTACGGGGAAGTCATTTT. Its translation: CASSQDELRGSHF.

This chain connects TRBV28 to TRBJ2-1, with 8 bases that match TRBD1. V dropped 6 bases and J dropped 7; count of bases not matched to a gene: 8. The CDR3 consists of 14 residues. Germline assignment: CDR1 MDHEN and CDR2 SYDVKM. The CDR3: CASSPGQVKNEQFF. The CDR3 nucleotides read TGTGCCAGCAGCCCGGGACAGGTAAAGAATGAGCAGTTCTTC.

V and J are TRBV5-6 and TRBJ2-5, with D possibly TRBD2 on 5 matching bases. Trimming took off 7 bases at V and 4 bases at J, with 14 bases between the two ends. From germline, CDR1 is SGHDT and CDR2 YYEEEE. The CDR3 is 13 residues long. For the CDR3, the DNA is TGTGCCAGCGCCATCTTTCGGGGAGAGACCCAGTACTTC. Protein sequence: CASAIFRGETQYF.

This clone was observed a few times. This chain links TRBV5-1 with TRBJ2-1; 12 bases are a match to TRBD2. The V gene end was trimmed by 1 base and the J gene end by 7 bases; junction bases not matched to a gene: 6. The CDR3 consists of 16 residues. From germline, CDR1 is SGHRS and CDR2 YFSETQ. CDR3 loop: CASSLSSGRVLNEQFF. The CDR3, as DNA: TGCGCCAGCAGCTTGTCTAGCGGGAGGGTATTGAATGAGCAGTTCTTC. Looking up the rest from reference TRBV5-1 and TRBJ2-1 gives the full variable domain: KAGVTQTPRYLIKTRGQQVTLSCSPISGHRSVSWYQQTPGQGLQFLFEYFSETQRNKGNFPGRFSGRQFSNSRSEMNVSTLELGDSALYLCASSLSSGRVLNEQFFGPGTRLTVL.

The chain has TRBV19 and TRBJ2-3; D gene uncertain. CDR3 length equals 12 residues. Trimming cost V 3 bases and J 4 bases, with 5 bases left between them. Germline V gene data show CDR1 as LNHDA and CDR2 as SQIVND (reference sequence). In DNA, the CDR3 is TGTGCCAGTAGTATCCCCCCAGATACGCAGTATTTT. Protein: CASSIPPDTQYF. Complete variable domain (other parts from reference TRBV19 and TRBJ2-3): DGGITQSPKYLFRKEGQNVTLSCEQNLNHDAMYWYRQDPGQGLRLIYYSQIVNDFQKGDIAEGYSVSREKKESFPLTVTSAQKNPTAFYLCASSIPPDTQYFGPGTRLTVL.

The CDR3 nucleotides read TGTGCCAGCTCACCACAGGCTGTGGGAGTCACAGATACGCAGTATTTT. It codes for CASSPQAVGVTDTQYF. The chain employs TRBV18 and TRBJ2-3, with TRBD2 as a possible D gene (5 bases). V lost 1 base, J lost 2 bases, and 13 bases lay in between. Germline V lookup: CDR1 KGHSH, CDR2 LQKENI. This CDR3 region has 16 residues. Full variable domain (outside the CDR3, taken from reference TRBV18 and TRBJ2-3): NAGVMQNPRHLVRRRGQEARLRCSPMKGHSHVYWYRQLPEEGLKFMVYLQKENIIDESGMPKERFSAEFPKEGPSILRIQQVVRGDSAAYFCASSPQAVGVTDTQYFGPGTRLTVL.

This chain connects TRBV6-6 to TRBJ1-5, with a possible D match to TRBD1 (6 bases). Trimming shortened V by 4 bases and J by 3 bases, and 13 bases separated the two germline ends. CDR1 is MNHNY, CDR2 SVGAGI, per germline (reference sequence). This CDR3 spans 15 amino acids. In DNA, the CDR3 is TGTGCCAGCAGTTTCACGGGGGCGTACAATCAGCCCCAGCATTTT. Translating gives CASSFTGAYNQPQHF.

The chain joins TRBV11-2 to TRBJ2-7, with 14 bases matching TRBD2. The trim removed 5 bases at V and 0 bases at J, leaving 3 bases unmatched. There are 16 residues in the CDR3. The germline CDR1 and CDR2 sequences are SGHAT and FQNNGV. DNA for the CDR3: TGTGCCAGCAGCCTGACTAGCGGGAGGGCCTCCTACGAGCAGTACTTC. This gives the protein CASSLTSGRASYEQYF.

Turning to this clone: Different DNA sequences within this sample yield the same CDR3. The V and J genes are TRBV5-1 and TRBJ1-1; D not certain. The CDR3 is made up of 15 amino acids. Germline-derived CDR1 and CDR2 are SGHRS and YFSETQ. Trimming left V 0 bases short and J 0 bases short, with 9 bases between. Written as DNA, the CDR3 is TGCGCCAGCAGCTTGGGTTGGGGTATGAACACTGAAGCTTTCTTT. Protein: CASSLGWGMNTEAFF.

This chain links TRBV5-1 with TRBJ2-1; 8 nucleotides line up with TRBD2. J lost 0 bases, V lost 0 bases, and 8 bases had no gene match. Germline CDR1 reads SGHRS; CDR2 reads YFSETQ. This CDR3 is built from 18 residues. In DNA, the CDR3 is TGCGCCAGCAGCTTGGCGGCTAGCGGGTTAAGCTCCTACAATGAGCAGTTCTTC. It specifies CASSLAASGLSSYNEQFF.

This clone was seen more than once but under ten times. J is TRBJ1-5 and V is TRBV28, with 11 nucleotides matching TRBD1. The CDR3 is made up of 17 amino acids. V shed 5 bases, J shed 5 bases, and the junction held 11 bases outside the gene matches. Germline V gene lookup returns CDR1 MDHEN and CDR2 SYDVKM. This CDR3 reads CASSKGYRTGGHQPQHF. The CDR3 DNA reads as TGTGCCAGCAGTAAGGGTTATCGGACAGGGGGCCATCAGCCCCAGCATTTT.

Of note for this clone: The sample carries other DNA sequences with the same CDR3. The chain employs TRBV5-1 and TRBJ1-4; D is perhaps TRBD1 (5 bases). CDR3 length equals 13 residues. Trimming removed 5 bases at V and 8 bases at J, with 13 bases between. From germline, CDR1 is SGHRS and CDR2 YFSETQ. The CDR3 nucleotides are TGCGCCAGCAGTCGGGACCGTGGCGAAAAACTGTTTTTT. It codes for CASSRDRGEKLFF.

The CDR3 DNA reads TGTGCCAGCAGTTTAAGGACTAGACCTTTTGAGCAGTTCTTC. Its protein product is CASSLRTRPFEQFF. The genes are TRBV27 and TRBJ2-1; TRBD2 agrees at 7 bases. In germline, CDR1 is MNHEY, CDR2 SMNVEV (reference sequence). The CDR3 consists of 14 residues. After removal of 2 bases from V and 9 bases from J, the junction contained 7 bases not matched to a gene.

This clone was observed a handful of times. This chain connects TRBV2 to TRBJ1-2; D unresolved. Germline V gene sequence: CDR1 SNHLY, CDR2 FYNNEI. Trimming took off 6 bases at V and 6 bases at J, with 11 bases between the two ends. This CDR3 has 12 amino acids. Here the CDR3 reads CASRKQTDGYTF. The CDR3 DNA is TGTGCCAGCAGAAAACAAACAGATGGCTACACCTTC.

This chain connects TRBV28 to TRBJ2-1; 8 nucleotides line up with TRBD1. With V trimmed by 7 bases and J by 5 bases, 10 bases remained unmatched. The CDR3 runs 15 residues. The germline CDR1 and CDR2 sequences are MDHEN and SYDVKM. The CDR3, as DNA: TGTGCCAGCAAAAGAACAGGGGGAGGAAACAATGAGCAGTTCTTC. This gives the protein CASKRTGGGNNEQFF.

The genes are TRBV19 and TRBJ2-5; 13 nucleotides line up with TRBD2. The V and J ends lost 5 bases and 5 bases, in that order; junction bases with no gene match: 8. Per germline, CDR1 LNHDA and CDR2 SQIVND (reference sequence). This CDR3 comprises 16 residues. CDR3 in amino acids: CASSPTSGRARETQYF. CDR3 coding DNA: TGTGCCAGTAGTCCCACTAGCGGGAGGGCCCGGGAGACCCAGTACTTC. Full variable domain (missing parts from reference TRBV19 and TRBJ2-5): DGGITQSPKYLFRKEGQNVTLSCEQNLNHDAMYWYRQDPGQGLRLIYYSQIVNDFQKGDIAEGYSVSREKKESFPLTVTSAQKNPTAFYLCASSPTSGRARETQYFGPGTRLLVL.

The chain couples TRBV5-4 to TRBJ1-1; 10 nucleotides agree with TRBD1. Per the germline V gene, CDR1 is SGHNT and CDR2 is YYREEE (reference sequence). The V gene end was trimmed by 3 bases and the J gene end by 9 bases; junction bases not matched to a gene: 5. This CDR3 spans 13 amino acids. The chain's CDR3 is CASSSSGQGKAFF. In DNA, the CDR3 is TGTGCCAGCAGCTCCTCGGGACAGGGGAAAGCTTTCTTT.

Concerning this clone: The same CDR3 arises from other DNA sequences in this sample as well. The J gene is TRBJ1-2, the V gene TRBV28, with D unresolved. This CDR3 is built from 13 residues. Trimming left V 2 bases short and J 3 bases short, with 7 bases between. Germline CDR1 MDHEN, CDR2 SYDVKM. DNA for the CDR3: TGTGCCAGCAGTTTAGGCGGGGACTATGGCTACACCTTC. As protein: CASSLGGDYGYTF.

The J gene is TRBJ2-1, the V gene TRBV27; 14 nucleotides line up with TRBD2. The CDR3 length is 16 residues. Trimming cost V 2 bases and J 9 bases; bases outside gene matches: 6. Looked up from germline, CDR1 is MNHEY and CDR2 is SMNVEV (reference sequence). CDR3 sequence reads: CASSLRGLAGESEQFF. The CDR3 region has the DNA TGTGCCAGCAGTTTACGGGGACTAGCGGGAGAGTCTGAGCAGTTCTTC.

The chain joins TRBV4-2 to TRBJ1-2, with D possibly being TRBD1 (5 bases). CDR1 is LGHNA, CDR2 YNFKEQ, per germline. The V gene lost 1 base and the J gene lost 4 bases, with 13 bases spanning the gap. This CDR3 is 15 amino acids long. The CDR3, as DNA: TGTGCCAGCAGCCAAGGTCGAGGGACCATCTATGGCTACACCTTC. This encodes CASSQGRGTIYGYTF.

For the CDR3, the DNA is TGTGCCAGTAGTATCAGCGCTGGAGCGGGGGTAACAGATACGCAGTATTTT. Translation gives CASSISAGAGVTDTQYF. V gene TRBV19 combines with J gene TRBJ2-3; 8 nucleotides line up with TRBD2. J was trimmed by 3 bases and V by 3 bases; bases with no gene match: 11. The CDR3 consists of 17 residues. Germline CDR1 and CDR2: LNHDA and SQIVND (reference sequence).

The chain combines TRBV5-1 with TRBJ2-2, with D perhaps TRBD2 (5 bases). Germline V gives CDR1 SGHRS, CDR2 YFSETQ. Trimming removed 4 bases at V and 2 bases at J, with 12 bases between. CDR3 length equals 15 residues. The CDR3: CASSPRGPNTGELFF. The DNA for the CDR3 is TGCGCCAGCAGCCCCCGGGGTCCTAACACCGGGGAGCTGTTTTTT.